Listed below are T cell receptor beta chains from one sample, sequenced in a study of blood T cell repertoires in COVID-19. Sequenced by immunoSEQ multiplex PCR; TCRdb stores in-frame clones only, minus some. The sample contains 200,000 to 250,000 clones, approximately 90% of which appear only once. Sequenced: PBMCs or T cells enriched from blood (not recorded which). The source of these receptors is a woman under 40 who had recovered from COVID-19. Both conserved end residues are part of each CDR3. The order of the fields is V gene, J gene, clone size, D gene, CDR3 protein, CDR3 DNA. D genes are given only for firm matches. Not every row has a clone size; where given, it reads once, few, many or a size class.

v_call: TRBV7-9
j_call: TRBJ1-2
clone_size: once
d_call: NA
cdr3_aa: CASSLAPGQFSGYTF
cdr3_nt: TGTGCCAGCAGCTTAGCACCCGGACAGTTTTCTGGCTACACCTTC

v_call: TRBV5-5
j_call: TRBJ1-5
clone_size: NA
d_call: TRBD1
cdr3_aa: CASSPTGGNQPQHF
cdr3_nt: TGTGCCAGCAGCCCTACAGGGGGAAATCAGCCCCAGCATTTT

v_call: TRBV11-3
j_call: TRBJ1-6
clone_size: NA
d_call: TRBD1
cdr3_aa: CASSGQGGSPLHF
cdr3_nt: TGTGCCAGCAGCGGACAGGGCGGGTCACCCCTCCACTTT

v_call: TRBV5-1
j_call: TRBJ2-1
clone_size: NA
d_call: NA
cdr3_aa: CASSLEQLRSSYNEQFF
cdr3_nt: TGCGCCAGCAGCTTGGAGCAACTAAGAAGCTCCTACAATGAGCAGTTCTTC

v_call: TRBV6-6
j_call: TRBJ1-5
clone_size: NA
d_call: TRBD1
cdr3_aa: CASTGRAGGNQPQHF
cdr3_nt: TGTGCCAGCACGGGAAGGGCAGGGGGAAATCAGCCCCAGCATTTT

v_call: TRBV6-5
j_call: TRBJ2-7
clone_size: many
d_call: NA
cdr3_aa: CASRDKSSYEQYF
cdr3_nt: TGTGCCAGCAGGGACAAGAGCTCCTACGAGCAGTACTTC

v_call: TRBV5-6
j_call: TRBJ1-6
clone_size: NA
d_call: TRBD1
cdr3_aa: CASSFDRVGSPLHF
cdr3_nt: TGTGCCAGCAGCTTTGACAGGGTGGGCTCACCCCTCCACTTT

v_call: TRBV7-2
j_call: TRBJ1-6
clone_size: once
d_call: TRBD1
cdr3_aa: CASSPQGADSPLHF
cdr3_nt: TGTGCCAGCAGCCCACAGGGGGCGGATTCACCCCTCCACTTT

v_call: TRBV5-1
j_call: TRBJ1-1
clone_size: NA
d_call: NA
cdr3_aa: CASSFGHGSFGTEAFF
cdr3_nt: TGCGCCAGCAGCTTCGGACACGGTAGTTTTGGCACTGAAGCTTTCTTT

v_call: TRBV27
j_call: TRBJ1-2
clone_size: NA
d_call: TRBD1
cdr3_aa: CASSWGTGEGYTF
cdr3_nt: TGTGCCAGCAGTTGGGGGACAGGGGAAGGCTACACCTTC

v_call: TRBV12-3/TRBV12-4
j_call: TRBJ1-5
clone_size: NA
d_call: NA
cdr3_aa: CASTNGGQPQHF
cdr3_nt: TGTGCCAGCACCAACGGAGGGCAGCCCCAGCATTTT

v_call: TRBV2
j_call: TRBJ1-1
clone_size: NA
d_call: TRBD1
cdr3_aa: CASIISGTGVGAFF
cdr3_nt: TGTGCCAGCATCATCTCTGGGACAGGGGTTGGAGCTTTCTTT

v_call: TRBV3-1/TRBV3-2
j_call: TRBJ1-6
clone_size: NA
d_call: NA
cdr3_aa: CASSRKERNSPLHF
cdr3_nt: TGTGCCAGCAGCCGGAAGGAGAGGAATTCACCCCTCCACTTT

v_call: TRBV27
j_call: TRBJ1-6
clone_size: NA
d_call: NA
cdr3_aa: CASCRTYNSPLHF
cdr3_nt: TGTGCCAGCTGCAGGACCTATAATTCACCCCTCCACTTT

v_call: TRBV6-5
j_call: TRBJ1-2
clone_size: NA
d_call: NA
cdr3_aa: CASRTVYGYTF
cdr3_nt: TGTGCCAGCAGGACAGTCTATGGCTACACCTTC

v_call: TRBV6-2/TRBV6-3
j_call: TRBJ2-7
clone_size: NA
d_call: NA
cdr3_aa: CASSSIGGAGEQYF
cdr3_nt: TGTGCCAGCAGTTCCATTGGGGGGGCAGGAGAGCAGTACTTC

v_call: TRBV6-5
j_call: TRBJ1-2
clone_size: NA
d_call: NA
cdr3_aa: CASSYSNLGGGYTF
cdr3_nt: TGTGCCAGCAGTTACTCGAACTTGGGAGGTGGCTACACCTTC

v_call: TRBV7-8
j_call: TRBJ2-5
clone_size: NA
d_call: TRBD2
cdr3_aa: CASIKSPNSGVQETQYF
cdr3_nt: TGTGCCAGCATCAAATCCCCTAATAGCGGGGTCCAAGAGACCCAGTACTTC

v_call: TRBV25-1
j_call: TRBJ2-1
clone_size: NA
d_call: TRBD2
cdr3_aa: CASSDPSGGYYNEQFF
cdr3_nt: TGTGCCAGCAGTGACCCAAGCGGGGGGTACTACAATGAGCAGTTCTTC

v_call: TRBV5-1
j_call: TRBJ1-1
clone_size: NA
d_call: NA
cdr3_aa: CASSLPGPNTEAFF
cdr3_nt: TGCGCCAGCAGCCTTCCCGGTCCGAACACTGAAGCTTTCTTT

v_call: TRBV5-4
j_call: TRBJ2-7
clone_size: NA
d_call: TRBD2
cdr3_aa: CASSIAGRAYEQYF
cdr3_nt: TGTGCCAGCAGCATAGCGGGGCGCGCCTACGAGCAGTACTTC

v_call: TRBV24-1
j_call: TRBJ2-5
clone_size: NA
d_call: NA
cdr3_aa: CATSDPKEGETQYF
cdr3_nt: TGTGCCACCAGTGATCCCAAGGAGGGAGAGACCCAGTACTTC

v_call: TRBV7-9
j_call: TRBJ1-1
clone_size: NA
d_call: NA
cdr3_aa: CASSPPGGLSFF
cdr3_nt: TGTGCCAGCAGCCCCCCGGGGGGTTTGTCTTTCTTT

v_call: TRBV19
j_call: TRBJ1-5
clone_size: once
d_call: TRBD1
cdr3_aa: CASSTHGQGARYSNQPQHF
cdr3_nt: TGTGCCAGTAGTACTCACGGGCAGGGGGCTAGGTATAGCAATCAGCCCCAGCATTTT

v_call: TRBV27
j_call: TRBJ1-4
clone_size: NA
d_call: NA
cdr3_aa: CASSLYRLGGNEKLFF
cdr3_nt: TGTGCCAGCAGTTTATATCGGTTGGGCGGGAATGAAAAACTGTTTTTT

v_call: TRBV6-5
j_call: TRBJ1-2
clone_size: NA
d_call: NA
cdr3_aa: CASRAARGVGYGYTF
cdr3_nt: TGTGCCAGCAGGGCAGCCAGGGGAGTAGGGTATGGCTACACCTTC

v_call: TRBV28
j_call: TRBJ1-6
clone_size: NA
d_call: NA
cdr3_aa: CASSTLDSSYNSPLHF
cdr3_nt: TGTGCCAGCAGTACCTTAGATAGCTCCTATAATTCACCCCTCCACTTT

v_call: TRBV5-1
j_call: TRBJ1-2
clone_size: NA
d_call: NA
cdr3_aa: CASSLDRQGGGYTF
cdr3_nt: TGCGCCAGCAGCTTGGACAGGCAAGGAGGGGGCTACACCTTC

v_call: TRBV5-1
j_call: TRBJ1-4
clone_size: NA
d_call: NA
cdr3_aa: CASSSKHPTNEKLFF
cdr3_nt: TGCGCCAGCAGCTCCAAACACCCAACTAATGAAAAACTGTTTTTT

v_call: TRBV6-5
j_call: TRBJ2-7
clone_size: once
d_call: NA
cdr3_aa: CASSRSDSYEQYF
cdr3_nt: TGTGCCAGCAGCCGCTCCGACAGCTACGAGCAGTACTTC

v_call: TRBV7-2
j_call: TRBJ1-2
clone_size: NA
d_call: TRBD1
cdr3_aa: CASSPTGAGYTF
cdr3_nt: TGTGCCAGCAGCCCGACAGGGGCTGGCTACACCTTC

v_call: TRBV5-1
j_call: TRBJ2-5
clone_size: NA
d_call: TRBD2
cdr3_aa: CASSTDLAAAGTQYF
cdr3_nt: TGCGCCAGCAGCACGGACCTAGCGGCGGCAGGGACCCAGTACTTC

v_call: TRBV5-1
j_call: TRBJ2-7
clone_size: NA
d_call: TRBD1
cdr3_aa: CASSGRDSFYEQYF
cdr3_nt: TGCGCCAGCAGCGGCCGGGACAGCTTCTACGAGCAGTACTTC

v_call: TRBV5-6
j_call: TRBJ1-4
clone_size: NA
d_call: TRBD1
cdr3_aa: CASSLARGYGTNEKLFF
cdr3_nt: TGTGCCAGCAGCTTAGCCAGGGGGTATGGCACTAATGAAAAACTGTTTTTT

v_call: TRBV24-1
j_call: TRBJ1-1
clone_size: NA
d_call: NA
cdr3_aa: CATPQVSNTEAFF
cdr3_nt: TGTGCCACCCCCCAGGTTTCGAACACTGAAGCTTTCTTT

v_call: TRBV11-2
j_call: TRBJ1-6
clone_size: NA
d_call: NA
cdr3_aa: CASSATGTANSPLHF
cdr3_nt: TGTGCCAGCAGCGCAACCGGGACTGCAAATTCACCCCTCCACTTT

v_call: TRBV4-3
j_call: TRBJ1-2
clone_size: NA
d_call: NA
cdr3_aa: CASSQARGSYGYTF
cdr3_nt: TGCGCCAGCAGCCAAGCCCGGGGATCCTATGGCTACACCTTC

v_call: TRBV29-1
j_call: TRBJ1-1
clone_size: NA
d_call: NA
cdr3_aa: CSVVEGPGGAFF
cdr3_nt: TGCAGCGTTGTGGAGGGCCCCGGTGGAGCTTTCTTT

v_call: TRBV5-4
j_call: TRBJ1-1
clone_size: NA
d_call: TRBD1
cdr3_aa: CASKTGGPHTEAFF
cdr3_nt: TGTGCCTCTAAGACAGGGGGTCCCCACACTGAAGCTTTCTTT

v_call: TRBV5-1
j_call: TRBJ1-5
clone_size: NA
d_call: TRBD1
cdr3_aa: CASSFDRVGPQHF
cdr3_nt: TGCGCCAGCAGCTTCGACAGGGTCGGGCCCCAGCATTTT

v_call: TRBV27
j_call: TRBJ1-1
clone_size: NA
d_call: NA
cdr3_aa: CASSRTGRGEAFF
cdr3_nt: TGTGCCAGCAGTAGAACAGGTAGGGGAGAAGCTTTCTTT

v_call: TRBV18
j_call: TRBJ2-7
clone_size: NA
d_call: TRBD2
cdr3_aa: CASSQSSGDSYEQYF
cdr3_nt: TGTGCCAGCTCACAGTCCAGCGGGGACTCCTACGAGCAGTACTTC

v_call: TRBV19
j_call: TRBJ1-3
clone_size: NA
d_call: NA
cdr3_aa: CASRHSTGNTIYF
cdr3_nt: TGTGCCAGTAGACACAGCACTGGAAACACCATATATTTT

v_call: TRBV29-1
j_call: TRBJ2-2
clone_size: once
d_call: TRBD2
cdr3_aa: CSVGWGRGGVNTGELFF
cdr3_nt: TGCAGCGTCGGATGGGGACGCGGGGGGGTGAACACCGGGGAGCTGTTTTTT

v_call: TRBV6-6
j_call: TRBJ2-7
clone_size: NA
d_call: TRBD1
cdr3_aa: CASRDRDLRSYEQYF
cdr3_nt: TGTGCCAGCAGGGACAGGGACTTAAGATCCTACGAGCAGTACTTC

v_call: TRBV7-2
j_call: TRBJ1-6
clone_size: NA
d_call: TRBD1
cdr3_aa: CASSSIGQGNSPLHF
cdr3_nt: TGTGCCAGCAGCTCTATAGGACAGGGTAATTCACCCCTCCACTTT

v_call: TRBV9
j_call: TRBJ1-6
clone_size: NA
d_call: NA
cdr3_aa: CASSVAPDSPLHF
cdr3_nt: TGTGCCAGCAGCGTAGCCCCCGATTCACCCCTCCACTTT

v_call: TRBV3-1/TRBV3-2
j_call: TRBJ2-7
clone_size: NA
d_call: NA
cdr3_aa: CASSPYRSYEQYF
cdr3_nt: TGTGCCAGCAGCCCATACAGGAGCTACGAGCAGTACTTC

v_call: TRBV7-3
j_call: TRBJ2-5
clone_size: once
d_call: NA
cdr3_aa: CASSLGLQETQYF
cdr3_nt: TGTGCCAGCAGCTTAGGCCTCCAAGAGACCCAGTACTTC

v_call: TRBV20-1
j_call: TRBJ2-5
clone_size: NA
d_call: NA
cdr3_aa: CSASGGGPGTQYF
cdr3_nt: TGCAGTGCTAGTGGGGGGGGCCCGGGGACCCAGTACTTC

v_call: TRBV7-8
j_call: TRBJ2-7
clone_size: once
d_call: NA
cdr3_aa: CASSLAPGGVLYEQYF
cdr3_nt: TGTGCCAGCAGCTTAGCCCCCGGGGGAGTCCTCTACGAGCAGTACTTC

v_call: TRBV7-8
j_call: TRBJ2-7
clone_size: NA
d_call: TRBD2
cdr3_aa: CASSLPAGGNEQYF
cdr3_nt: TGTGCCAGCAGCTTACCGGCGGGGGGCAACGAGCAGTACTTC

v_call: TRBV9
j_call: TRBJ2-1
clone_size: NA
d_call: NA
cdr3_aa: CASSVMDSVYNEQFF
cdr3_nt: TGTGCCAGCAGCGTGATGGACTCCGTCTACAATGAGCAGTTCTTC

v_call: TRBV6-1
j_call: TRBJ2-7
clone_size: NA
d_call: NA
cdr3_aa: CASSESPQASEQYF
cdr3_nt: TGTGCCAGCAGTGAAAGCCCACAGGCTTCAGAGCAGTACTTC

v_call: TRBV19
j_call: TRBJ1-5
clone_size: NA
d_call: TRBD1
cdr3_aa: CASSRYERQGSNQPQHF
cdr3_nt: TGTGCCAGTAGTAGGTATGAAAGACAGGGAAGCAATCAGCCCCAGCATTTT